This T cell receptor (beta chain) originates from a study of blood T cells in healthy people across ages. This CDR3 contains 14 residues. The V gene's germline CDR1 is DFQATT and CDR2 SNEGSKA (reference sequence). V lost 1 base, J lost 10 bases, and 8 bases stayed unmatched. PBMCs, at least 7 million per sample, were isolated. A second PCR of 7 to 11 cycles used a sample-barcoded 5' primer and a J-beta primer mix. TCRdb reprocessed the 5' RACE reads via MiXCR and lists one record per CDR3 protein. The sample carries around 940,000 distinct CDR3 sequences, roughly 47% recorded once. The J gene is TRBJ2-1, the V gene TRBV20-1; TRBD2 agrees at 9 bases. This TCR came from a woman aged 60-75 years in good health. What was sequenced was blood. This CDR3 is CSARVGGRGYEQFF. For the CDR3, the DNA is TGCAGTGCTAGAGTAGGCGGGAGGGGGTACGAGCAGTTCTTC.